This passage covers 27 T cell receptor beta chains from one sample sequenced in a study of CD8+CD57+ T cells in acquired aplastic anemia. Profiling of TCR beta VDJ combinations and CDR3 sequences used genomic DNA as template. In TCRdb, the reads were re-called with MiXCR into one record per CDR3 protein. The sample shows 170,000 or so distinct CDR3 sequences, 40% to 60% of them seen only once. Patients chosen for sequencing had CD8+CD57+ cells that had expanded, as shown by flow cytometry. The sequenced sample consisted of sorted CD4+, CD8+, or CD8+CD57+ T cells (not recorded which) from PBMCs. These receptor sequences come from a human donor with aplastic anemia.

Many counts were recorded for this clonotype. The chain combines TRBV12-3 or TRBV12-4 with TRBJ2-3; tentatively, D is TRBD2 (5 bases). V lost 0 bases and J lost 5, with 15 bases in between. There are 16 residues in the CDR3. The CDR3 reads CASSLAPGISQDTQYF. Written as DNA, the CDR3 is TGTGCCAGCAGTTTAGCGCCCGGGATCTCCCAAGATACGCAGTATTTT.

In this sample, this clonotype turned up a few times. This chain joins TRBV3-1 and TRBJ2-5; either TRBD1 or TRBD2 may supply D (6 bases each). This CDR3 spans 15 amino acids. Trimming cost V 1 base and J 4 bases, with 13 bases left between them. Germline CDR1 is LGHDT and CDR2 is YNNKEL (reference sequence). The CDR3 spells CASSQVGGLAETQYF. CDR3 nucleotides: TGTGCCAGCAGCCAAGTAGGGGGGCTGGCAGAGACCCAGTACTTC.

A word on this clonotype: One junction end disagrees with the germline gene, perhaps due to a read error. The CDR3, as DNA: TGTGCCAGCAGTGAAGCCGAGGTTCAGCCCCAGCATTTT. This gives the protein CASSEAEVQPQHF. V gene TRBV10-3 combines with J gene TRBJ1-5; the D is unclear. The CDR3 runs to 13 residues. Germline CDR1 and CDR2: ENHRY and SYGVKD.

The chain has TRBV29-1 and TRBJ1-2; the D gene is possibly TRBD1 (6 bases). V lost 4 bases and J 6 bases, leaving 12 bases between the germline ends. This CDR3 spans 12 amino acids. Looked up from germline, CDR1 is SQVTM and CDR2 is ANQGSEA. This chain's CDR3 is CSVAEQGNGYTF. The CDR3 nucleotides read TGCAGCGTTGCGGAACAGGGAAATGGCTACACCTTC.

The chain links TRBV6-1 to TRBJ2-3; 9 bases fit TRBD2. With V trimmed by 6 bases and J by 4 bases, 11 bases remained unmatched. Germline CDR1 and CDR2: MNHNS and SASEGT. The CDR3 sequence is 16 residues long. The CDR3: CASRSPGLASPDTQYF. In nucleotides, the CDR3 is TGTGCCAGCAGATCCCCCGGACTAGCGTCTCCAGATACGCAGTATTTT.

This clonotype was seen many times. The rearrangement joins TRBV29-1 to TRBJ1-2; D not certain. The ends were cut back, 1 base at V and 2 bases at J, with 8 bases in the middle. This CDR3 spans 13 amino acids. Germline V gene data show CDR1 as SQVTM and CDR2 as ANQGSEA. The CDR3 nucleotides are TGCAGCGTTGAAGTACACTCGAACTATGGCTACACCTTC. Amino acids: CSVEVHSNYGYTF.

This clonotype showed up many times. DNA for the CDR3: TGTGCCTGGAGTTTGGGGACAGGGAATCAGCCCCAGCATTTT. Amino acids: CAWSLGTGNQPQHF. J is TRBJ1-5 and V is TRBV30; 9 bases fit TRBD1. J was trimmed by 4 bases and V by 2 bases; bases with no gene match: 3. This CDR3 region has 14 residues. Germline V gene lookup returns CDR1 GTSNPN and CDR2 SVGIG (reference sequence). The full variable domain, rest sourced from reference TRBV30 and TRBJ1-5, is SQTIHQWPATLVQPVGSPLSLECTVEGTSNPNLYWYRQAAGRGLQLLFYSVGIGQISSEVPQNLSASRPQDRQFILSSKKLLLSDSGFYLCAWSLGTGNQPQHFGDGTRLSIL.

The chain combines TRBV20-1 with TRBJ1-1, with a possible D match to TRBD1 (5 bases). Germline loops: CDR1 DFQATT, CDR2 SNEGSKA (reference sequence). V lost 5 bases and J lost 2, with 12 bases in between. CDR3 length equals 13 residues. The CDR3 sequence: CSARPGPNTEAFF. The CDR3 DNA reads TGCAGTGCTCGACCAGGGCCCAACACTGAAGCTTTCTTT.

As regards this clonotype: The junction and the germline gene differ at one end; a read error may be behind it. The chain joins TRBV19 to TRBJ1-5; D gene unclear. Germline V lookup: CDR1 LNHDA, CDR2 SQIVND (reference sequence). The CDR3 loop spans 14 amino acids. CDR3 protein: CASKGRNSNQPQHF. CDR3 nucleotide sequence: TGTGCCAGTAAAGGACGGAATAGCAATCAGCCCCAGCACTTT.

The chain links TRBV29-1 to TRBJ1-2; 9 positions agree with TRBD1. The CDR3 totals 14 residues. Germline assignment: CDR1 SQVTM and CDR2 ANQGSEA. Trimming removed 6 bases from V and 3 bases from J; junction bases left unmatched: 8. The CDR3 loop reads CSVDGQGRDYGYTF. CDR3 sequence (DNA): TGCAGCGTCGACGGACAGGGGAGGGACTATGGCTACACCTTC. The full variable domain, its missing parts supplied by reference TRBV29-1 and TRBJ1-2, is SAVISQKPSRDICQRGTSLTIQCQVDSQVTMMFWYRQQPGQSLTLIATANQGSEATYESGFVIDKFPISRPNLTFSTLTVSNMSPEDSSIYLCSVDGQGRDYGYTFGSGTRLTVV.

Regarding this clonotype: A much more abundant neighbour one base away suggests this may be a read error. The chain has TRBV11-1 and TRBJ2-7; possibly TRBD2 for D (6 bases). The CDR3 contains 17 residues. Germline CDR1 SGHAT, CDR2 FQDESV (reference sequence). The CDR3 loop reads CASSLVGGTSNSCEQYF. DNA of the CDR3: TGTGCCAGCAGCTTAGTTGGGGGGACCTCTAACTCCTGCGAGCAGTACTTC.

This chain links TRBV25-1 with TRBJ2-7, with TRBD1 as a possible D gene (6 bases). Germline values: CDR1 MGHDK, CDR2 SYGVNS. Trimming shortened V by 6 bases and J by 6 bases, and 15 bases separated the two germline ends. The CDR3 has 13 residues. The CDR3 loop reads CASRAGVPTEQYF. The CDR3 bases are TGTGCCAGCAGGGCAGGGGTTCCCACCGAGCAGTACTTC.

This clonotype was counted between two and nine times. The rearrangement joins TRBV6-5 to TRBJ2-3, with D perhaps matching TRBD2 (5 bases). The CDR3 covers 15 residues. V was shortened by 2 bases and J by 3 bases, with 12 bases between the two germline ends. Per the germline V gene, CDR1 is MNHEY and CDR2 is SVGAGI. In DNA form, the CDR3 reads TGTGCCAGCAGTTACCCACTAGGGCGGACAGATACGCAGTATTTT. This encodes CASSYPLGRTDTQYF.

This clonotype came up a few times. This chain uses TRBV6-1 with TRBJ2-1; 9 nucleotides match TRBD1. Looked up from germline, CDR1 is MNHNS and CDR2 is SASEGT. V trimming: 7 bases; J trimming: 6 bases; junction bases outside the gene matches: 7. The CDR3 has 14 amino acids. CDR3 sequence: CASTGDRAGNEQFF. CDR3 nucleotides: TGTGCCAGCACCGGGGACAGGGCCGGCAATGAGCAGTTCTTC.

This clonotype has a count of ten or more. The CDR3 loop is CASSDDDRGTEAFF. CDR3 sequence (DNA): TGTGCCAGCAGCGATGATGACAGGGGAACTGAAGCTTTCTTT. The chain links TRBV9 to TRBJ1-1; TRBD1 aligns across 8 bases. J gave up 5 bases and V 3 bases, and 6 bases lay outside the gene matches. The germline CDR1 and CDR2 sequences are SGDLS and YYNGEE. CDR3 length: 14 residues. Filled out from reference TRBV9 and TRBJ1-1, the complete variable domain reads DSGVTQTPKHLITATGQRVTLRCSPRSGDLSVYWYQQSLDQGLQFLIQYYNGEERAKGNILERFSAQQFPDLHSELNLSSLELGDSALYFCASSDDDRGTEAFFGQGTRLTVV.

Ten or more counts support this clonotype. CDR3 amino acids: CASSMTGEAGLYEQYF. The CDR3 DNA reads TGTGCCAGTAGTATGACAGGGGAGGCCGGTCTCTACGAGCAGTACTTC. V gene TRBV19 combines with J gene TRBJ2-7, with 8 bases lining up with TRBD1. The CDR3 sequence is 16 residues long. Germline V gives CDR1 LNHDA, CDR2 SQIVND (reference sequence). Losses at the gene ends were 3 bases for V and 3 bases for J; bases not matched to a gene: 10.

The V call is TRBV7-8, the J call TRBJ1-2; D gene uncertain. CDR3 length equals 14 residues. Germline V gives CDR1 SGHVS, CDR2 FQNEAQ. The germline V and J ends were trimmed by 1 base and 2 bases, with 8 bases remaining between them. CDR3 nucleotide sequence: TGTGCCAGCAGCTTAGTTGCGACGAACTATGGCTACACCTTC. Amino acid sequence: CASSLVATNYGYTF.

The chain is built from TRBV29-1 and TRBJ1-1; D is possibly TRBD1 (6 bases). The germline gives CDR1 SQVTM, CDR2 ANQGSEA. The CDR3 runs 15 residues. Trimming took 4 bases from V and 3 from J, leaving 18 bases between them. The DNA for the CDR3 is TGCAGCGTTGCCCACCCCGACAGGCGGGACACTGAAGCTTTCTTT. Its translation is CSVAHPDRRDTEAFF. Combining the CDR3 with reference TRBV29-1 and TRBJ1-1 gives the whole variable domain SAVISQKPSRDICQRGTSLTIQCQVDSQVTMMFWYRQQPGQSLTLIATANQGSEATYESGFVIDKFPISRPNLTFSTLTVSNMSPEDSSIYLCSVAHPDRRDTEAFFGQGTRLTVV.

This clonotype was detected only a few times. An end of the junction does not agree with germline; a read error may underlie this. The rearrangement joins TRBV10-3 to TRBJ2-7, with D hard to call. Germline V gene lookup returns CDR1 ENHRY and CDR2 SYGVKD. The CDR3 totals 15 residues. CDR3 in DNA: TGTGCCAGCAGTTTGCTTAAACCGAACCCCCCGGAGCAGTACTTC. Translated, it gives CASSLLKPNPPEQYF.

The chain uses TRBV19 and TRBJ2-1, with TRBD1 matching 8 bases. Per germline, CDR1 LNHDA and CDR2 SQIVND (reference sequence). The CDR3 consists of 16 residues. J was trimmed by 1 base and V by 3 bases; bases with no gene match: 5. In DNA form, the CDR3 reads TGTGCCAGTAGTATTTTCCAGGGGGCTTCCTACAATGAGCAGTTCTTC. This translates into CASSIFQGASYNEQFF.

Remarks on this clonotype: The junction departs from germline at one end; a sequencing error may be responsible. The J gene is TRBJ2-2, the V gene TRBV30; the D gene is possibly TRBD2 (5 bases). The CDR3 is made up of 11 amino acids. CDR1 is GTSNPN and CDR2 is SVGIG in the germline V gene (reference sequence). The CDR3 bases are TGTGCCTGGAGTGCGGCCTGGGAGCTATTTTTT. This sequence encodes CAWSAAWELFF.

This clonotype has at least ten counts. The J gene is TRBJ1-6, the V gene TRBV14; D gene ambiguous. V was cut by 6 bases and J by 9 bases, with 15 bases left in between. CDR3 length equals 14 residues. Germline-derived CDR1 and CDR2 are SGHDN and FVKESK. The CDR3 loop reads CASSPDKPVSPLHF. CDR3 sequence (DNA): TGTGCCAGCAGTCCCGACAAGCCCGTTTCACCCCTCCACTTT.

This clonotype has a count of ten or more. This chain connects TRBV5-5 to TRBJ2-2; TRBD2 might be the D (7 bases). Deletions cut 4 bases from V and 11 bases from J, with 21 bases between. Germline V gene lookup returns CDR1 SGHKS and CDR2 YYEKEE (reference sequence). This CDR3 contains 15 residues. The CDR3 sequence is CASSPRGGHTPELFF. CDR3 sequence (DNA): TGTGCCAGCAGCCCTCGCGGGGGCCACACACCTGAGCTGTTTTTT.

This chain links TRBV10-3 with TRBJ1-1; D is possibly TRBD1 (6 bases). This CDR3 spans 14 amino acids. Germline CDR1 is ENHRY and CDR2 is SYGVKD. Between the trimmed V and J ends, which lost 5 bases and 5 bases, there was a span of 15 bases. The CDR3 spells CAISQTGSRTEAFF. As DNA, the CDR3 is TGTGCCATCAGTCAAACAGGGAGTAGGACTGAAGCTTTCTTT.

The chain recombines TRBV15 with TRBJ1-2; D remains unclear. The V and J ends lost 5 bases and 8 bases respectively, with 12 bases between them. This CDR3 comprises 12 residues. Germline-derived CDR1 and CDR2 are LNHNV and YYDKDF (reference sequence). In DNA form, the CDR3 reads TGTGCCACCAGCGATGGGGTTTGGGGCTACACCTTC. Protein: CATSDGVWGYTF.

This chain joins TRBV24-1 and TRBJ1-5; 7 bases align to TRBD1. Germline lookup yields CDR1 KGHDR and CDR2 SFDVKD. This CDR3 has 13 amino acids. Losses at the gene ends were 3 bases for V and 10 bases for J; bases not matched to a gene: 5. For the CDR3, the DNA is TGTGCCACCAGTGATGGACAGGCCCTTCCCCAGCATTTT. It is translated as CATSDGQALPQHF.

For this clonotype: The junction differs from germline at one of its ends, possibly a read error. This chain connects TRBV24-1 to TRBJ2-5, with 11 positions matching TRBD2. The CDR3 is made up of 14 amino acids. In germline, CDR1 is KGHDR, CDR2 SFDVKD. In DNA form, the CDR3 reads TGTGCCACCGTACTAGCGGGAGCTGCGGAGACCCTGTACTTC. This codes for CATVLAGAAETLYF.